The clone carrying this T cell receptor (beta chain) was seen ten or more times. The data stem from a study of spatial heterogeneity in lung cancer. TCRdb independently ran MiXCR on the 5' RACE reads; one entry per CDR3 protein. The sample gives more than 7,500 distinct CDR3 sequences, 4% to 5.5% of which show up once; roughly 28% is in the top ten. Time point defined: sample taken at primary tumor resection. Unsorted tumor, nontumor lung tissue or cryopreserved PBMC supplied the whole RNA. Sample: PBMCs, taken at surgery. The receptor's source is a male donor with early-stage non-small cell lung cancer.

The CDR3 DNA is TGTGCCAGCAGCCAAGAATTGAGCGGGGAGCTGTTTTTT. Amino acid sequence: CASSQELSGELFF. The chain has TRBV3-1 and TRBJ2-2; D uncertain. Germline values: CDR1 LGHDT, CDR2 YNNKEL (reference sequence). V was cut by 0 bases and J by 7 bases, with 6 bases left in between. The CDR3 consists of 13 residues.